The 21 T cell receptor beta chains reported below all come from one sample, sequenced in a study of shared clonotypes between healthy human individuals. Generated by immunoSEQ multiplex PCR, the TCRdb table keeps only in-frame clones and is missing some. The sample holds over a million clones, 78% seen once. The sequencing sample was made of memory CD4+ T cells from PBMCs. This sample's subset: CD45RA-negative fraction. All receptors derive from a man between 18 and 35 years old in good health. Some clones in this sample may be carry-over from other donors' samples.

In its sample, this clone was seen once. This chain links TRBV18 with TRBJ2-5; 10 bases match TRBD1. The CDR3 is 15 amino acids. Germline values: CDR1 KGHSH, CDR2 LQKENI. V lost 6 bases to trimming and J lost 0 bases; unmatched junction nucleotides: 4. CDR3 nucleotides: TGTGCCAGCTCGTCCGGGACAGGGGACCAAGAGACCCAGTACTTC. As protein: CASSSGTGDQETQYF.

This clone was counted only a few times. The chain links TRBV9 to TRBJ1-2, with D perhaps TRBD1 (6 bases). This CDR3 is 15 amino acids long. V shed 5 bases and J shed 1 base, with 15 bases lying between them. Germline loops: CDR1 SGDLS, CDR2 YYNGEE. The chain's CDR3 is CASSNRENINYGYTF. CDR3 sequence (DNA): TGTGCCAGCAGTAACAGGGAAAATATTAACTATGGCTACACCTTC.

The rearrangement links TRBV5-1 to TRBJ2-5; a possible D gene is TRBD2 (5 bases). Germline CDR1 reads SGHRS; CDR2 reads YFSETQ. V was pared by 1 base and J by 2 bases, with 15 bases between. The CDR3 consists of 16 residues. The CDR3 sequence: CASSLNTWGAQETQYF. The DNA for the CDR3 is TGCGCCAGCAGCTTGAACACATGGGGAGCTCAAGAGACCCAGTACTTC. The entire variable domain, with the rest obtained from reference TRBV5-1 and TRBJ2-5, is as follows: KAGVTQTPRYLIKTRGQQVTLSCSPISGHRSVSWYQQTPGQGLQFLFEYFSETQRNKGNFPGRFSGRQFSNSRSEMNVSTLELGDSALYLCASSLNTWGAQETQYFGPGTRLLVL.

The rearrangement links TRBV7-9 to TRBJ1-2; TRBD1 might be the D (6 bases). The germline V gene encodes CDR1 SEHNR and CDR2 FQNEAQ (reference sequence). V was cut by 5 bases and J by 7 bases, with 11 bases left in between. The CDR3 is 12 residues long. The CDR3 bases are TGTGCCAGCAGCCGGGACACGGGTGGCTACACCTTC. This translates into CASSRDTGGYTF.

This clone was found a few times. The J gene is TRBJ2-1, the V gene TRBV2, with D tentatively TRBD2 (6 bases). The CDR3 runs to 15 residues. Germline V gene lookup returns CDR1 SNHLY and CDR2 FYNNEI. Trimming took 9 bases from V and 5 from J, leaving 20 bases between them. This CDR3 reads CARETRTTLNNEQFF. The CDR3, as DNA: TGTGCCAGGGAGACCAGGACTACATTAAACAATGAGCAGTTCTTC. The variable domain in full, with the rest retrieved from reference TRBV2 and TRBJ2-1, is EPEVTQTPSHQVTQMGQEVILRCVPISNHLYFYWYRQILGQKVEFLVSFYNNEISEKSEIFDDQFSVERPDGSNFTLKIRSTKLEDSAMYFCARETRTTLNNEQFFGPGTRLTVL.

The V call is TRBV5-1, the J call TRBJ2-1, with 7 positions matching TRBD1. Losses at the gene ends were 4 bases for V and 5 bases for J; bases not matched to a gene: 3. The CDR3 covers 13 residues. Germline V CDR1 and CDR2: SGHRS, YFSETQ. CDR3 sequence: CASSRDRNNEQFF. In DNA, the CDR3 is TGCGCCAGCAGCCGGGACAGAAACAATGAGCAGTTCTTC.

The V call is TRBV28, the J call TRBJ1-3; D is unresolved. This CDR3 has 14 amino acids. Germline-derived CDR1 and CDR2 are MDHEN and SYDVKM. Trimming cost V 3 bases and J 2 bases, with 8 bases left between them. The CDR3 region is CASSFWAAGNTIYF. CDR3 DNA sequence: TGTGCCAGCAGTTTTTGGGCGGCTGGAAACACCATATATTTT.

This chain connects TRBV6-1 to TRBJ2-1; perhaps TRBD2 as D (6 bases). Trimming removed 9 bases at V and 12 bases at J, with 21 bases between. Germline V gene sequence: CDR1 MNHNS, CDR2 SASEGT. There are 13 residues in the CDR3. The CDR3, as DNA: TGTGCCAGTGGGGGGTACTCCGCTCTTGGGCAGTTCTTC. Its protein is CASGGYSALGQFF.

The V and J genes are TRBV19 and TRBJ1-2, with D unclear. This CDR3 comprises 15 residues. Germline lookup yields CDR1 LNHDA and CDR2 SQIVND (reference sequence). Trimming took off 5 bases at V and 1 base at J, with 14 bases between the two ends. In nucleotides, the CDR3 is TGTGCCAGTAGTCCCCAGTACCGGTATAACTATGGCTACACCTTC. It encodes CASSPQYRYNYGYTF.

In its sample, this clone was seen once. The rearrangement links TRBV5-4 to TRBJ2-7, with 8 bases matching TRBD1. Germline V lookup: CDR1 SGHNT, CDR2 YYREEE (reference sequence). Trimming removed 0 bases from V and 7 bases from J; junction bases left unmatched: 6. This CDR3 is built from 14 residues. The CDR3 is CASSLVGQGEEQYF. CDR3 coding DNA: TGTGCCAGCAGCTTGGTCGGACAGGGCGAAGAGCAGTACTTC.

The CDR3 DNA sequence: TGTGCCAGCATCCGAAGCCCCTACGGAAGCTATGGCTACACCTTC. Amino acid sequence: CASIRSPYGSYGYTF. V gene TRBV6-1 combines with J gene TRBJ1-2; D uncertain. The V end was cut by 7 bases, the J end by 4 bases, with 19 bases between. The CDR3 spans 15 residues. Germline V gene sequence: CDR1 MNHNS, CDR2 SASEGT.

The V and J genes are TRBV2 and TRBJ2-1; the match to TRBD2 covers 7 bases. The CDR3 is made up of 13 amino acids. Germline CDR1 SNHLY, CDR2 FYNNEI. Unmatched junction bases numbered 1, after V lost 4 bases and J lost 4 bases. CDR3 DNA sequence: TGTGCCAGCAGTGGGACTAGATACAATGAGCAGTTCTTC. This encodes CASSGTRYNEQFF.

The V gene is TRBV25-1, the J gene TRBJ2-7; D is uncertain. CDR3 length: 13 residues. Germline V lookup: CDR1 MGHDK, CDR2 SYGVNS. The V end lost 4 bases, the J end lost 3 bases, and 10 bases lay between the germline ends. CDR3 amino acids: CASSVTVGYEQYF. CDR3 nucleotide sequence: TGTGCCAGCAGTGTAACGGTAGGCTACGAGCAGTACTTC.

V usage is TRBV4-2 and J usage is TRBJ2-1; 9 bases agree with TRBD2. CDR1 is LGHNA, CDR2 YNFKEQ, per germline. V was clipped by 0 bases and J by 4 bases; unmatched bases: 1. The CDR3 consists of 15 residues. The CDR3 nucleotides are TGTGCCAGCAGCCAAGACGCGGGAGGGTACAATGAGCAGTTCTTC. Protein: CASSQDAGGYNEQFF.

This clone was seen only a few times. The CDR3 spells CASTDTVGRRETQYF. DNA of the CDR3: TGTGCCAGCACCGACACCGTGGGAAGGCGAGAGACCCAGTACTTC. The V call is TRBV5-4, the J call TRBJ2-5, with no clear D. The V and J ends lost 6 bases and 4 bases respectively, with 19 bases between them. Per germline, CDR1 SGHNT and CDR2 YYREEE (reference sequence). This CDR3 is built from 15 residues.

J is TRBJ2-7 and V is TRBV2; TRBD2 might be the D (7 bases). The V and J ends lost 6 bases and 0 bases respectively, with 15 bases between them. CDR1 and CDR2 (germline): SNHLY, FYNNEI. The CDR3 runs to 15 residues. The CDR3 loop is CASRETRGGSYEQYF. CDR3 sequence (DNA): TGTGCCAGCAGGGAAACTAGGGGGGGCTCCTACGAGCAGTACTTC.

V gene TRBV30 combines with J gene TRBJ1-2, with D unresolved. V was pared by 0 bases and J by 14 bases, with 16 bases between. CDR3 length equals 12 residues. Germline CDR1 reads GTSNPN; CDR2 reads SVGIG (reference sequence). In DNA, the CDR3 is TGTGCCTGGAGTGTTGGAGCCCCAGCGGGAACCTTC. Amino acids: CAWSVGAPAGTF.

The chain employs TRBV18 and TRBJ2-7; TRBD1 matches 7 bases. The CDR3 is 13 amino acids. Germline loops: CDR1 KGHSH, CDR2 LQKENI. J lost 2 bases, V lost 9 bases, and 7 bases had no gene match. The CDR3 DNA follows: TGTGCCAGTCGAACCGACAGGGCCTACGAGCAGTACTTC. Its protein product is CASRTDRAYEQYF.

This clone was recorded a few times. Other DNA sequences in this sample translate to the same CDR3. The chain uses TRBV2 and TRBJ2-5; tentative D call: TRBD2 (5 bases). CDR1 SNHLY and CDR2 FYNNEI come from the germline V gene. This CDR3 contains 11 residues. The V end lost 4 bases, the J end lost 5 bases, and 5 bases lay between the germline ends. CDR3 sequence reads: CASSGGETQYF. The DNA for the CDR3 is TGTGCCAGCAGTGGCGGGGAGACCCAGTACTTC.

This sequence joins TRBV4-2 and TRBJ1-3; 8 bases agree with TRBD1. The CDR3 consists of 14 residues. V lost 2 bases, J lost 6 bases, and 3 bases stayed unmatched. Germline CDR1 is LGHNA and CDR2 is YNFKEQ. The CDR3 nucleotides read TGTGCCAGCAGCCAACCGGACAGGGAAAACACCATATATTTT. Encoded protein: CASSQPDRENTIYF.

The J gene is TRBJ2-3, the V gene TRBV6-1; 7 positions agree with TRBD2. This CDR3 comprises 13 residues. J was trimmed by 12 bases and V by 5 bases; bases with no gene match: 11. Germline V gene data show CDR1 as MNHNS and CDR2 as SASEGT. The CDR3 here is CASSSGGTGPQYF. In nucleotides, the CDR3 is TGTGCCAGCAGTTCCGGGGGGACGGGCCCCCAGTATTTT.